This TCR beta chain is drawn from a study of cytomegalovirus exposure and HLA in healthy donors. Study-wide points: In an earlier analysis, productive rearrangement rates for most beta V segments clustered near 87% or 30%. It was taken for granted in presence/absence analyses that sequencing depth across donors was roughly uniform. Sequences of the TCR beta chain were said to predict the HLA-A and HLA-B alleles of most subjects accurately.

PCR was performed using 60 Vbeta and 13 Jbeta primers. Per the original methods: There were about 88 million unique TCR beta chains by a later count, and approximately 11 million of them were shared. Measured with immunoSEQ multiplex PCR; TCRdb has only the in-frame clones, and not every one. V and J calls and clone size are those listed in that table; D and trimming were worked out from the DNA. This sample's table has 150,000 to 250,000 clones. The CDR3 spans 17 residues. From germline, CDR1 is LNHNV and CDR2 YYDKDF (reference sequence). The ends lost 1 base at V and 5 bases at J; junction bases unmatched: 8. In the case of this clone: Antigen: not known.

The source of this sequence is a boy aged 5-17 years in good health and CMV-seronegative. Material for sequencing was PBMCs. This chain uses TRBV15 with TRBJ1-5, with 10 positions matching TRBD1. The CDR3 loop is CATSRVRDRGFHQPQHF. The CDR3 DNA reads TGTGCCACCAGCAGAGTCCGGGACAGGGGTTTTCATCAGCCCCAGCATTTT. The full variable domain, its missing parts supplied by reference TRBV15 and TRBJ1-5, is DAMVIQNPRYQVTQFGKPVTLSCSQTLNHNVMYWYQQKSSQAPKLLFHYYDKDFNNEADTPDNFQSRRPNTSFCFLDIRSPGLGDTAMYLCATSRVRDRGFHQPQHFGDGTRLSIL.